This T cell receptor (beta chain) was obtained from a study of beta chain features in type 1 diabetes (dated by TCRdb to 2016 to 2019). About the study as a whole: No differences in mean age, gender distribution, total cell number or subset yield were found between patients and healthy donors. A total of some 100,000,000 sorted cells were examined across all samples, and a strong correlation was observed between cell number per subset and RNA yield. The study compared the TCRB repertoires of sorted circulating CD4+ T cell subsets in recently diagnosed type 1 diabetes patients with those in matched healthy donors. Regulatory and stem cell-like memory subsets were isolated from only 8 patients and roughly eight healthy donors, whereas naive and central memory subsets came from all 30 or so donors.

Each donor gave one peripheral blood draw, approximately 110 mL on average, collected into heparinised tubes. Naive, central memory, regulatory and stem cell-like memory CD4+ T cells were sorted on a BD FACSAria II using a panel including CD45RO, CCR7, CD25, CD127, CD95 and CD27. All sorted populations exceeded 98% purity. Right away, PBMCs were isolated by Lymphoprep density gradient centrifugation and were stained directly, with no culture step. So that batch effects would be minimized, each experiment stained and sorted samples in pairs, pairing one healthy donor with one patient. Overall study outcomes, separate from this receptor: Sequencing cDNA rather than genomic DNA could over-represent highly expressing activated cells, although activation and CD3 levels did not differ between groups. Because the HLA sub-analyses included only small numbers of individuals, any influence of HLA type on TCRB rearrangement was left unresolved. Shorter templates might be favored by PCR, yet because patient and control samples were amplified and corrected together, any such skew would affect both groups equally. Patients with type 1 diabetes made fewer insertions and deleted more nucleotides at VDJ recombination sites, implying thymic rearrangement abnormalities. In all four CD4+ subsets, TCRB CDR3 length was moderately but significantly shorter in type 1 diabetes patients. Naive, central memory and regulatory TCRB repertoires appeared to be more alike among patients than among healthy donors.

V is pared back by 5 bases and J by 0 bases, with 11 bases lying between the germline termini. The germline V gene sets CDR1 to SGHTA and CDR2 to FQGNSA. Spanning cysteine to phenylalanine, the CDR3 consists of 15 amino acids. Kept here is only the CDR3 DNA, which spans 45 bases and is read in frame from base 1. This clone was observed a few times. Its antigen specificity is not known. Within one base of it there is no much larger clone, and no base qualities were kept. The entire isolated RNA was reverse transcribed using the High Capacity cDNA Reverse Transcription Kit, and thus expressed TCRB transcripts were sequenced. Stem cell-like memory T cell samples underwent survey-depth immunoSEQ sequencing, averaging roughly 1 million total reads per sample. Sorted cells were lysed in RLT buffer, and RNA was extracted using DNase-treated RNeasy Micro or Mini kits according to cell number. To prevent cross-contamination, every cell subset was processed on its own, while patient and healthy donor samples were processed together. The immunoSEQ multiplex PCR was used to amplify TCRB sequences from cDNA, generating 87-bp fragments that spanned the CDR3 region. Sequencing of the amplicons was done on the Illumina HiSeq platform. In the paper's pipeline: Synthetic template baselines were used to correct PCR bias computationally, reads within Hamming distance 2 were collapsed together, and singletons that could not be merged were discarded. Reads were aligned against IMGT to assign V, D and J genes, CDR3 length and insertions or deletions at six rearrangement sites. Within each subset, clonotype counts were normalized to the number of sorted cells before true diversity and Gini coefficients were calculated with the tcR R package. Repertoire sharing was quantified using the overlap coefficient calculated on TCRB nucleotide sequences. What TCRdb holds here is the immuneACCESS table cut down to in-frame rearrangements. Part of the clones is not present; checked against another copy, under half of the missing clones reflect an unresolved V gene, and the others are unexplained. The DNA was the basis for D and trimming; V, J and clone size are from that table. The sample data list about 110,000 clones, and under 40% of these were observed just once. 0.065% of the sample rests with the top ten.

The sample comprised stem cell memory CD4+ T cells from blood. The label giving this sample's cell subset or site can be read as: stem cell-like memory CD4+ T cells. Recombination connected TRBV7-2 to TRBJ2-4; TRBD1 is perhaps the D gene, given 5 matching bases. This receptor was identified in a woman younger than 30 in good health. CDR3 sequence: CASSPTVLAKNIQYF. The nucleotides are TGTGCCAGCAGCCCGACAGTACTAGCCAAAAACATTCAGTACTTC.